Each of the 10 T cell receptor beta chains below was sequenced from the same sample in a study of blood T cell repertoires in COVID-19. Clones were read by immunoSEQ multiplex PCR, and TCRdb kept only the in-frame ones, dropping some. The top ten clones hold roughly 4.9% of a sample with about 150,000 clones, approximately 83% of them seen once. Specimen: PBMCs or T cells enriched from blood (not recorded which). The receptor source for this set is a man aged 65 to 85 who had been exposed to COVID-19.

This clone turned up a few times. The J gene is TRBJ1-3, the V gene TRBV5-8; TRBD1 agrees at 8 bases. Germline CDR1 is SGHTS and CDR2 is YDEGEE. CDR3 length: 16 amino acids. V lost 3 bases and J lost 4; bases outside the gene matches: 9. In DNA, the CDR3 is TGTGCCAGCAGCTCGCCTCAGGGGGCGAAGGGAAACACCATATATTTT. It specifies CASSSPQGAKGNTIYF.

The chain recombines TRBV13 with TRBJ2-7, with 8 bases matching TRBD2. After removal of 4 bases from V and 2 bases from J, the junction contained 10 bases not matched to a gene. Germline V CDR1 and CDR2: PRHDT, FYEKMQ (reference sequence). There are 16 residues in the CDR3. DNA of the CDR3: TGTGCCAGCAGCTCTGCCGGCGGGAGGTTTACCTACGAGCAGTACTTC. Its translation: CASSSAGGRFTYEQYF.

This sequence joins TRBV9 and TRBJ1-1; perhaps TRBD1 as D (6 bases). CDR3 length: 16 amino acids. Looked up from germline, CDR1 is SGDLS and CDR2 is YYNGEE. Trimming left V 0 bases short and J 6 bases short, with 18 bases between. The CDR3 DNA reads as TGTGCCAGCAGCGTAGTAGTGGGAACAGGGACCCCTGAAGCTTTCTTT. This gives the protein CASSVVVGTGTPEAFF.

The chain combines TRBV19 with TRBJ1-5; 9 bases are a match to TRBD1. V was pared by 3 bases and J by 4 bases, with 7 bases of the junction left unmatched. CDR3 size: 16 residues. The germline V gene has CDR1 LNHDA and CDR2 SQIVND (reference sequence). In nucleotides, the CDR3 is TGTGCCAGTAGTATCACAGGGGGCGGGAAGAATCAGCCCCAGCATTTT. It is translated as CASSITGGGKNQPQHF.

This clone was seen a few times. The chain carries TRBV2 and TRBJ1-1, with D perhaps TRBD1 (6 bases). V was cut by 4 bases and J by 0 bases, with 6 bases left in between. Germline V gene lookup returns CDR1 SNHLY and CDR2 FYNNEI. The CDR3 consists of 13 residues. The DNA of the CDR3 is TGTGCCAGCAGTGGACAGGTGAACACTGAAGCTTTCTTT. Translated: CASSGQVNTEAFF.

V and J are TRBV7-9 and TRBJ1-1, with unresolved D. The CDR3 is 15 residues long. Trimming removed 5 bases from V and 3 bases from J, with 16 bases in between. In germline, CDR1 is SEHNR, CDR2 FQNEAQ (reference sequence). The CDR3 loop reads CASSAYSNADTEAFF. The CDR3 nucleotides are TGTGCCAGCAGCGCCTACTCGAATGCGGACACTGAAGCTTTCTTT.

This clone was seen once. The rearrangement links TRBV19 to TRBJ1-4; D not resolved. This CDR3 comprises 15 residues. Trimming left V 7 bases short and J 0 bases short, with 12 bases between. Germline CDR1 LNHDA, CDR2 SQIVND (reference sequence). CDR3 in DNA: TGTGCCAGTACCCCTACAGCGGCAACTAATGAAAAACTGTTTTTT. This gives the protein CASTPTAATNEKLFF.

The chain employs TRBV6-1 and TRBJ1-4, with D perhaps matching TRBD1 (6 bases). This CDR3 has 15 residues. Germline assignment: CDR1 MNHNS and CDR2 SASEGT. The V and J ends lost 0 bases and 2 bases respectively, with 7 bases between them. This CDR3 is CASSEAQGTNEKLFF. As DNA, the CDR3 is TGTGCCAGCAGTGAAGCCCAGGGGACTAATGAAAAACTGTTTTTT.

This chain joins TRBV2 and TRBJ1-1; 7 bases line up with TRBD1. V lost 6 bases and J lost 0; bases outside the gene matches: 4. The CDR3 has 14 residues. Germline values: CDR1 SNHLY, CDR2 FYNNEI. In nucleotides, the CDR3 is TGTGCCAGCAGGGGACAGCCGATGAACACTGAAGCTTTCTTT. This translates into CASRGQPMNTEAFF.

The V and J genes are TRBV24-1 and TRBJ2-2, with D perhaps matching TRBD2 (6 bases). The CDR3 sequence is 15 residues long. V dropped 9 bases and J dropped 1 base, with 14 bases sitting between them. Germline V CDR1 and CDR2: KGHDR, SFDVKD. The CDR3 reads CATRVGGLNTGELFF. The CDR3 coding sequence is TGTGCCACCCGGGTTGGAGGGCTGAACACCGGGGAGCTGTTTTTT.